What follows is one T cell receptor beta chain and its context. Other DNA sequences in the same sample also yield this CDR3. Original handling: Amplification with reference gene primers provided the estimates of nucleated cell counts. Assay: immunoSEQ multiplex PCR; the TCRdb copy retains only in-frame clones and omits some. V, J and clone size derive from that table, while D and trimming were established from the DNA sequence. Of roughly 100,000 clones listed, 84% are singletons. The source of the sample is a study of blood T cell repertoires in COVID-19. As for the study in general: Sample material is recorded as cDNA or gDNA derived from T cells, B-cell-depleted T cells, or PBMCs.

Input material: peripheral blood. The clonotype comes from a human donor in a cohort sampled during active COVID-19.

The CDR3 loop is CASSLGGNGYTF. As DNA, the CDR3 is TGTGCCAGCAGCCTCGGGGGGAATGGCTACACCTTC. The V and J genes are TRBV3-1 (or the pseudogene TRBV3-2) and TRBJ1-2, with D possibly TRBD1 on 5 matching bases. V was trimmed by 4 bases and J by 6 bases, leaving 9 bases between them. Looked up from germline, CDR1 is LGHDT and CDR2 is YNNKEL (reference sequence). The CDR3 length is 12 residues.